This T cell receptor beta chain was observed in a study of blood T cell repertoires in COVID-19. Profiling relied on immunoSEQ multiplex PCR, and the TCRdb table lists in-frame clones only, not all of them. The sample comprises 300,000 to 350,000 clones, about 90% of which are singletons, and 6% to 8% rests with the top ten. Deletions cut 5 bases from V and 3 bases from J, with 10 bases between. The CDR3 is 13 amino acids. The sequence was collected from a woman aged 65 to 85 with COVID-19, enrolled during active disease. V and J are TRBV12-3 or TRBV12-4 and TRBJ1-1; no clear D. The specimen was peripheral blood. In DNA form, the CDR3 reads TGTGCCAGCAGTCCATCCCCAGACACTGAAGCTTTCTTT. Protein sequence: CASSPSPDTEAFF.